These 12 T cell receptor beta chains were sequenced from one sample in a study of Tregs in tolerant kidney transplant recipients. The antigens these receptors bind are not known. Sequencing used immunoSEQ multiplex PCR; TCRdb keeps in-frame clones, though not all of them. The table shows around 30,000 clones, with over 75% occurring only once. Sequenced input: Tregs from blood cultured with allogeneic cells. The receptors were sampled from a human donor in good health.

The chain links TRBV7-2 to TRBJ2-1; 14 positions agree with TRBD2. The length of the CDR3 is 13 residues. Per germline, CDR1 SGHTA and CDR2 FQGNSA. With 9 bases clipped from V and 7 bases from J, the junction kept 2 bases outside the gene matches. The CDR3 DNA sequence: TGTGCCAGTGGGACTAGCGGGAGAAATGAGCAGTTCTTC. This translates into CASGTSGRNEQFF.

The J gene is TRBJ2-5, the V gene TRBV9; D possibly corresponds to TRBD2 (6 bases). This CDR3 spans 13 amino acids. V lost 0 bases and J 7 bases, leaving 10 bases between the germline ends. Germline lookup yields CDR1 SGDLS and CDR2 YYNGEE. The CDR3, as DNA: TGTGCCAGCAGCGTAGCGGGGGTGGGGACCCAGTACTTC. This gives the protein CASSVAGVGTQYF.

V usage is TRBV10-3 and J usage is TRBJ2-3; 10 positions match TRBD1. Trimming took 6 bases from V and 2 from J; bases not matched to a gene: 8. The CDR3 is made up of 16 amino acids. The germline CDR1 and CDR2 sequences are ENHRY and SYGVKD. CDR3 sequence reads: CAIRRQGAGNTDTQYF. Written as DNA, the CDR3 is TGTGCCATCAGAAGACAGGGGGCGGGCAACACAGATACGCAGTATTTT.

The chain employs TRBV19 and TRBJ2-4; D gene unclear. The CDR3 consists of 12 residues. Germline V gene lookup returns CDR1 LNHDA and CDR2 SQIVND (reference sequence). Trimming shortened V by 7 bases and J by 8 bases, and 12 bases separated the two germline ends. CDR3 DNA: TGTGCCAGTAATTCGGGCACGCACATTCAGTACTTC. Its translation is CASNSGTHIQYF.

This clone turned up a few times. V and J are TRBV12-5 and TRBJ1-3; D gene ambiguous. Trimming pared 0 bases from V and 3 bases from J, leaving 18 bases between. Germline lookup yields CDR1 LGHNT and CDR2 FRNRAP. The CDR3 length is 18 residues. Here the CDR3 reads CASGLVRGAGRFGNTIYF. As DNA, the CDR3 is TGTGCTAGTGGTTTGGTCCGCGGCGCAGGCCGCTTTGGAAACACCATATATTTT. The entire variable domain, with the rest obtained from reference TRBV12-5 and TRBJ1-3, is as follows: DARVTQTPRHKVTEMGQEVTMRCQPILGHNTVFWYRQTMMQGLELLAYFRNRAPLDDSGMPKDRFSAEMPDATLATLKIQPSEPRDSAVYFCASGLVRGAGRFGNTIYFGEGSWLTVV.

The V and J genes are TRBV5-1 and TRBJ1-1; TRBD1 is a possible D gene (6 bases). CDR1 is SGHRS and CDR2 is YFSETQ in the germline V gene. The CDR3 length is 12 residues. V was cut by 3 bases and J by 10 bases, with 13 bases left in between. CDR3 region: CASSWRGEGAFF. The CDR3 DNA follows: TGCGCCAGCAGCTGGAGGGGGGAGGGAGCTTTCTTT.

The chain combines TRBV9 with TRBJ2-1; perhaps TRBD2 as D (5 bases). The CDR3 spans 14 residues. The V end lost 3 bases, the J end lost 7 bases, and 14 bases lay between the germline ends. CDR1 is SGDLS and CDR2 is YYNGEE in the germline V gene. The CDR3 loop reads CASSATLVENEQFF. In DNA form, the CDR3 reads TGTGCCAGCAGCGCCACACTAGTTGAAAATGAGCAGTTCTTC.

The genes are TRBV20-1 and TRBJ2-3; D gene ambiguous. Germline CDR1 reads DFQATT; CDR2 reads SNEGSKA (reference sequence). V shed 4 bases and J shed 6 bases, with 8 bases lying between them. This CDR3 is 11 amino acids long. The CDR3 protein is CSATRQDTQYF. The CDR3 DNA reads TGCAGTGCTACCCGTCAGGATACGCAGTATTTT.

The chain employs TRBV30 and TRBJ2-7; D might be TRBD2 (6 bases). CDR1 and CDR2 from the germline V gene are GTSNPN and SVGIG (reference sequence). This CDR3 is built from 16 residues. CDR3 loop: CALTRGMISGPYEQYF. The DNA of the CDR3 is TGTGCTTTAACGCGGGGCATGATTTCGGGCCCTTACGAGCAGTACTTC.

This clone is medium-sized in the sample. The chain uses TRBV7-3 and TRBJ2-2; tentatively, D is TRBD1 or TRBD2 (5 bases each). Germline loops: CDR1 SGHTA, CDR2 FQGTGA. V lost 5 bases and J lost 9, with 25 bases in between. CDR3 size: 17 residues. CDR3 DNA sequence: TGTGCCAGCAGCGAGCAGCCGGGACCCTTCGGTACCCGGGAGCTGTTTTTT. Its translation is CASSEQPGPFGTRELFF.

This rearrangement joins TRBV6-5 to TRBJ1-2; D possibly corresponds to TRBD1 (5 bases). V gave up 5 bases and J gave up 4 bases, with 5 bases separating them. Germline CDR1 reads MNHEY; CDR2 reads SVGAGI. The CDR3 loop spans 11 amino acids. The CDR3 sequence: CASSQGYGYTF. DNA of the CDR3: TGTGCCAGCAGTCAGGGCTATGGCTACACCTTC.

This clone was seen only once. V usage is TRBV14 and J usage is TRBJ2-5; 7 bases align to TRBD1. The germline gives CDR1 SGHDN, CDR2 FVKESK. J gave up 5 bases and V 1 base, and 4 bases lay outside the gene matches. The CDR3 spans 14 residues. The CDR3 reads CASSQAYRGETQYF. The CDR3 nucleotides are TGTGCCAGCAGCCAAGCCTACAGGGGTGAGACCCAGTACTTC.